A single sample is the source of the 25 T cell receptor beta chains below, sequenced in a study of graft-versus-host responses after intestinal transplantation. Assay used: immunoSEQ multiplex PCR; TCRdb lists only in-frame clones, some missing. The profile covers roughly 99,000 clones, with about 87% appearing a single time and about 0.73% taken by the ten largest. No cognate antigen is known for these TCRs. The material was unstimulated CD4+ T cells sorted from spleen or lymph node cells, obtained before transplant. The receptors were gathered from a human donor who was the organ donor for an intestinal transplant.

The J gene is TRBJ2-5, the V gene TRBV2, with 7 positions matching TRBD1. The germline V gene encodes CDR1 SNHLY and CDR2 FYNNEI. Trimming removed 8 bases from V and 4 bases from J; junction bases left unmatched: 13. The CDR3 extends over 15 amino acids. CDR3 bases: TGTGCCAGCCTAAAACAGGGGACCAAGGGAGAGACCCAGTACTTC. Protein product: CASLKQGTKGETQYF.

The V gene is TRBV18, the J gene TRBJ1-1; D uncertain. The V end lost 2 bases, the J end lost 5 bases, and 15 bases lay between the germline ends. The CDR3 extends over 15 amino acids. Looked up from germline, CDR1 is KGHSH and CDR2 is LQKENI. The CDR3 sequence is CASSPTGRTETEAFF. CDR3 DNA sequence: TGTGCCAGCTCACCAACGGGGAGGACGGAGACTGAAGCTTTCTTT.

The rearrangement uses TRBV6-4 and TRBJ2-5; unclear D gene. The DNA end lines up better with TRBJ2-7; the J call may be wrong. This CDR3 comprises 10 residues. In germline, CDR1 is MRHNA, CDR2 SNTAGT. The CDR3 DNA is TGTGCCAGCAGGATCTACGAGCAGTACTTC. Its protein is CASRIYEQYF.

This chain connects TRBV29-1 to TRBJ1-1; TRBD1 is a possible D gene (5 bases). Germline CDR1 is SQVTM and CDR2 is ANQGSEA. V lost 3 bases and J lost 1, with 9 bases in between. CDR3 length: 13 residues. The CDR3 DNA sequence: TGCAGCGTTGAGGGGACCCCGAACACTGAAGCTTTCTTT. Translated: CSVEGTPNTEAFF.

The genes are TRBV9 and TRBJ1-1; a weak D match, TRBD1 (6 bases). Germline V gives CDR1 SGDLS, CDR2 YYNGEE. Trimming pared 3 bases from V and 0 bases from J, leaving 12 bases between. The CDR3 covers 15 residues. As DNA, the CDR3 is TGTGCCAGCAGCGCATTACAGGGCATGAACACTGAAGCTTTCTTT. Translating it yields CASSALQGMNTEAFF.

The rearrangement links TRBV7-3 to TRBJ2-5; the D gene is possibly TRBD2 (6 bases). The DNA end is a closer match to TRBJ2-7, so the J assignment may be wrong. The CDR3 extends over 14 amino acids. CDR1 and CDR2 (germline): SGHTA, FQGTGA. The CDR3 reads CASSRSGSSYEQYF. The CDR3 DNA follows: TGTGCCAGCAGCCGTAGCGGAAGCTCCTACGAGCAGTACTTC.

In its sample, this clone was seen once. The rearrangement links TRBV30 to TRBJ2-2; 7 bases agree with TRBD1. This CDR3 is 15 amino acids long. The germline gives CDR1 GTSNPN, CDR2 SVGIG (reference sequence). V was clipped by 0 bases and J by 2 bases; unmatched bases: 3. CDR3 sequence: CAWSVQGTNTGELFF. The CDR3, as DNA: TGTGCCTGGAGTGTACAGGGGACAAACACCGGGGAGCTGTTTTTT.

This chain connects TRBV4-2 to TRBJ2-5, with 8 positions matching TRBD1. The germline V gene has CDR1 LGHNA and CDR2 YNFKEQ. This CDR3 has 15 residues. After removal of 3 bases from V and 5 bases from J, the junction contained 8 bases not matched to a gene. CDR3 sequence (DNA): TGTGCCAGCAGCCAGGTTAGACAGGGGCACGAGACCCAGTACTTC. Its protein is CASSQVRQGHETQYF.

This chain uses TRBV5-1 with TRBJ2-6; D gene ambiguous. Germline CDR1 and CDR2: SGHRS and YFSETQ. V was trimmed by 7 bases and J by 0 bases, leaving 8 bases between them. The CDR3 has 14 amino acids. CDR3 nucleotides: TGCGCCAGCTTCCCAAGCTCTGGGGCCAACGTCCTGACTTTC. Its translation: CASFPSSGANVLTF.

The V call is TRBV21-1, the J call TRBJ2-3; the table's D gene call, TRBD2, was not cross checked with the DNA. TRBV21-1 counts as a pseudogene. The CDR3 is made up of 12 amino acids. The CDR3 coding sequence is TGTGCCAGCAGAGGAGGACGAGATACGCAGTATTTT. Protein sequence: CASRGGRDTQYF.

The chain links TRBV5-1 to TRBJ1-4, with 7 positions matching TRBD1. Unmatched junction bases numbered 4, after V lost 4 bases and J lost 4 bases. Germline lookup yields CDR1 SGHRS and CDR2 YFSETQ. The CDR3 sequence is 14 residues long. Here the CDR3 reads CASSQGQYNEKLFF. For the CDR3, the DNA is TGCGCCAGCAGCCAGGGACAGTATAATGAAAAACTGTTTTTT.

This clone appeared a few times. V is TRBV5-4 and J is TRBJ1-1; possible D gene TRBD1, 6 bases. CDR3 length equals 14 residues. Between the trimmed V and J ends, which lost 4 bases and 8 bases, there was a span of 18 bases. Looked up from germline, CDR1 is SGHNT and CDR2 is YYREEE (reference sequence). The DNA for the CDR3 is TGTGCCAGCAGCCCCCCAGGGGTCGCATGGGAAGCTTTCTTT. Its protein product is CASSPPGVAWEAFF.

The chain uses TRBV19 and TRBJ2-5; 13 positions match TRBD2. CDR1 is LNHDA and CDR2 is SQIVND in the germline V gene (reference sequence). The CDR3 contains 16 residues. Trimming took 6 bases from V and 3 from J; bases not matched to a gene: 7. For the CDR3, the DNA is TGTGCCAGTAGCCGGACTAGCGGGGGTCGCGAAGAGACCCAGTACTTC. Its protein product is CASSRTSGGREETQYF.

This chain joins TRBV19 and TRBJ1-2; 7 bases align to TRBD1. The V gene's germline CDR1 is LNHDA and CDR2 SQIVND (reference sequence). With 4 bases clipped from V and 10 bases from J, the junction kept 9 bases outside the gene matches. The CDR3 contains 13 residues. CDR3 protein: CASSTDRDSLYTF. For the CDR3, the DNA is TGTGCCAGTAGTACGGACCGGGACAGCCTCTACACCTTC.

The V gene is TRBV18, the J gene TRBJ2-5; 9 nucleotides align to TRBD2. Germline V gene data show CDR1 as KGHSH and CDR2 as LQKENI. Trimming took 3 bases from V and 10 from J; bases not matched to a gene: 9. This CDR3 region has 14 residues. CDR3 in DNA: TGTGCCAGCTCACCTATAGCGGGAGAGGGAGACCAGTACTTC. It translates to CASSPIAGEGDQYF.

The rearrangement uses TRBV6-1 and TRBJ2-2, with D maybe TRBD1 (8 bases). The CDR3 extends over 16 amino acids. Germline assignment: CDR1 MNHNS and CDR2 SASEGT. The ends were cut back, 5 bases at V and 3 bases at J, with 16 bases in the middle. The CDR3 spells CASSKGQGGYTGELFF. The DNA of the CDR3 is TGTGCCAGCAGTAAAGGACAGGGAGGGTACACCGGGGAGCTGTTTTTT.

The chain carries TRBV11-3 and TRBJ2-2; 11 nucleotides agree with TRBD2. Germline-derived CDR1 and CDR2 are SGHNT and YENEEA. Trimming removed 5 bases from V and 4 bases from J; junction bases left unmatched: 6. CDR3 length equals 16 residues. Here the CDR3 DNA reads TGTGCCAGCAGCGAATGGACTAGCGGGTTCACCGGGGAGCTGTTTTTT. Translating gives CASSEWTSGFTGELFF. The variable domain in full, completed from reference TRBV11-3 and TRBJ2-2, reads EAGVVQSPRYKIIEKKQPVAFWCNPISGHNTLYWYLQNLGQGPELLIRYENEEAVDDSQLPKDRFSAERLKGVDSTLKIQPAELGDSAVYLCASSEWTSGFTGELFFGEGSRLTVL.

The V gene is TRBV7-6, the J gene TRBJ2-1; D perhaps matches TRBD1 (5 bases). Trimming removed 1 base at V and 2 bases at J, with 12 bases between. CDR3 size: 16 residues. CDR1 SGHVS and CDR2 FNYEAQ come from the germline V gene. DNA for the CDR3: TGTGCCAGCAGCTTAGATGGAGAAGGGGCCTACAATGAGCAGTTCTTC. Translating gives CASSLDGEGAYNEQFF. Drawing the rest from reference TRBV7-6 and TRBJ2-1, the complete variable domain is GAGVSQSPRYKVTKRGQDVALRCDPISGHVSLYWYRQALGQGPEFLTYFNYEAQQDKSGLPNDRFSAERPEGSISTLTIQRTEQRDSAMYRCASSLDGEGAYNEQFFGPGTRLTVL.

This chain connects TRBV6-1 to TRBJ1-2; no clear D. Trimming shortened V by 5 bases and J by 8 bases, and 12 bases separated the two germline ends. Germline loops: CDR1 MNHNS, CDR2 SASEGT. This CDR3 spans 12 amino acids. CDR3 DNA: TGTGCCAGCAGTAATCCCGGTCAAGGCTACACCTTC. Translation: CASSNPGQGYTF.

The chain uses TRBV7-2 and TRBJ1-5; 7 bases agree with TRBD1. V was pared by 5 bases and J by 7 bases, with 11 bases of the junction left unmatched. The CDR3 sequence is 15 residues long. CDR1 is SGHTA and CDR2 is FQGNSA in the germline V gene. CDR3 residues: CASSLGNRGYQPQHF. The CDR3 DNA sequence: TGTGCCAGCAGCCTCGGGAACAGGGGATACCAGCCCCAGCATTTT.

The V gene is TRBV2, the J gene TRBJ2-5; D uncertain. CDR1 is SNHLY, CDR2 FYNNEI, per germline. The V end was cut by 3 bases, the J end by 1 base, with 6 bases between. The CDR3 has 13 amino acids. CDR3 sequence: CASSDGAQETQYF. In DNA form, the CDR3 reads TGTGCCAGCAGTGACGGCGCCCAAGAGACCCAGTACTTC.

The J gene is TRBJ1-2, the V gene TRBV18, with TRBD1 as a possible D gene (6 bases). The CDR3 length is 13 residues. Germline assignment: CDR1 KGHSH and CDR2 LQKENI. Trimming removed 2 bases from V and 7 bases from J, with 11 bases in between. CDR3 nucleotide sequence: TGTGCCAGCTCACCAAACAGGGAGGTTGGCTACACCTTC. The encoded protein is CASSPNREVGYTF.

This clone has just a few counts. The J gene is TRBJ2-1, the V gene TRBV29-1, with 8 bases aligning to TRBD2. V shed 1 base and J 9 bases; nucleotides not matched to a gene: 11. Germline lookup yields CDR1 SQVTM and CDR2 ANQGSEA. CDR3 size: 15 residues. This chain's CDR3 is CSVEGGTSDRGEQFF. The CDR3 region has the DNA TGCAGCGTTGAAGGGGGGACTAGTGACCGTGGTGAGCAGTTCTTC.

This chain connects TRBV7-9 to TRBJ2-3; no clear D gene. The germline V gene encodes CDR1 SEHNR and CDR2 FQNEAQ (reference sequence). V gave up 3 bases and J gave up 6 bases, with 7 bases separating them. The CDR3 loop spans 12 amino acids. CDR3 sequence (DNA): TGTGCCAGCAGCTTGGCACACGATACGCAGTATTTT. Translation: CASSLAHDTQYF.

The J gene is TRBJ2-1, the V gene TRBV9; 10 bases map to TRBD2. In germline, CDR1 is SGDLS, CDR2 YYNGEE. J was trimmed by 6 bases and V by 3 bases; bases with no gene match: 6. CDR3 length: 15 amino acids. CDR3 bases: TGTGCCAGCAGCGCCCAAACTAGCGGGACCAATGAGCAGTTCTTC. Encoded protein: CASSAQTSGTNEQFF.